The rows below give T cell receptor beta chains drawn from one sample of a study of a mutant IDH1 vaccine in newly diagnosed glioma. For these TCRs, the target antigens are not known. Sequenced by immunoSEQ multiplex PCR; TCRdb stores in-frame clones only, minus some. The table records about 10,000 clones, 81% of them present only once. The material was PBMCs, obtained from a glioma patient whose treatment included an IDH1 peptide vaccine. These receptors all come from a man aged 25 to 40 with glioma. CDR3s include the opening cysteine and the closing phenylalanine or tryptophan. D genes are given only for firm matches. Size is omitted from some rows. Given values are once, few, many or a class for expanded clones.

J | length | V | size | D | DNA | CDR3
TRBJ1-3 | 16 | TRBV10-2 | - | TRBD1 | TGCGCCAGCAGTGACCCGGACAGGTCGCCTGGAAACACCATATATTTT | CASSDPDRSPGNTIYF
TRBJ1-2 | 13 | TRBV7-9 | - | TRBD1 | TGTGCCAGCAGCGTGGGACAGGTCTATGGCTACACCTTC | CASSVGQVYGYTF
TRBJ2-5 | 15 | TRBV7-8 | - | - | TGTGCCAGCAGCTTAGGGCGGGGGCTAGCCGAGACCCAGTACTTC | CASSLGRGLAETQYF
TRBJ1-4 | 15 | TRBV5-6 | - | - | TGTGCCAGCAGCCCTGACTGGCGAGGGGGTGAAAAACTGTTTTTT | CASSPDWRGGEKLFF
TRBJ1-4 | 17 | TRBV19 | - | - | TGTGCCAGTAGTATATTTCCAGGAGCTGCAACTAATGAAAAACTGTTTTTT | CASSIFPGAATNEKLFF
TRBJ2-7 | 13 | TRBV6-1 | few | TRBD1 | TGTGCCAGCAGTGAAGGGGACAGTTACGAGCAGTACTTC | CASSEGDSYEQYF
TRBJ2-7 | 16 | TRBV9 | - | TRBD2 | TGTGCCAGCAGCGCAATCGCCGGGACTAGCGTTGACGAGCAGTACTTC | CASSAIAGTSVDEQYF
TRBJ1-1 | 13 | TRBV5-1 | few | - | TGCGCCAGCAGCTTGGACGCGAGCACTGAAGCTTTCTTT | CASSLDASTEAFF
TRBJ2-7 | 12 | TRBV25-1 | once | TRBD1 | TGTGCCAGCAGAAGCACAGGGGACGAGCAGTACTTC | CASRSTGDEQYF
TRBJ1-2 | 18 | TRBV30 | - | TRBD1 | TGTGCCTGGAGTGTACGATTTACAGGGGGTGCGGTCCGCTATGGCTACACCTTC | CAWSVRFTGGAVRYGYTF
TRBJ1-3 | 15 | TRBV7-6 | once | - | TGTGCCAGCAGCGAAAGAACCTCCTCTGGAAACACCATATATTTT | CASSERTSSGNTIYF
TRBJ1-1 | 15 | TRBV6-5 | - | - | TGTGCCAGCAGTTACACGGGGTGGGGGCAAGCTGAAGCTTTCTTT | CASSYTGWGQAEAFF
TRBJ2-1 | 16 | TRBV7-9 | - | - | TGTGCCAGCAGCTTAAGATTGATGAGCTCCTACAATGAGCAGTTCTTC | CASSLRLMSSYNEQFF